This entry is about one TCR beta chain. The data were taken from a study of shared clonotypes between healthy human individuals. Profiled with immunoSEQ multiplex PCR; TCRdb holds only in-frame clones, not every one. This sample carries 2 million to 2.5 million clones, around 95% of them seen once, and the ten largest clones take 0.1% to 0.15%. The sequencing input was naive CD4+ T cells sorted from blood. Described subset: CD45RA+ positively selected. The receptor's source is a man aged 18 to 29 in good health.

In DNA form, the CDR3 reads TGTGCCAGCAGTTTAGCGGATTCACCCCTCCACTTT. It encodes CASSLADSPLHF. The J gene is TRBJ1-6, the V gene TRBV28; D unclear. The germline CDR1 and CDR2 sequences are MDHEN and SYDVKM. Trimming took off 2 bases at V and 8 bases at J, with 4 bases between the two ends. This CDR3 contains 12 residues.